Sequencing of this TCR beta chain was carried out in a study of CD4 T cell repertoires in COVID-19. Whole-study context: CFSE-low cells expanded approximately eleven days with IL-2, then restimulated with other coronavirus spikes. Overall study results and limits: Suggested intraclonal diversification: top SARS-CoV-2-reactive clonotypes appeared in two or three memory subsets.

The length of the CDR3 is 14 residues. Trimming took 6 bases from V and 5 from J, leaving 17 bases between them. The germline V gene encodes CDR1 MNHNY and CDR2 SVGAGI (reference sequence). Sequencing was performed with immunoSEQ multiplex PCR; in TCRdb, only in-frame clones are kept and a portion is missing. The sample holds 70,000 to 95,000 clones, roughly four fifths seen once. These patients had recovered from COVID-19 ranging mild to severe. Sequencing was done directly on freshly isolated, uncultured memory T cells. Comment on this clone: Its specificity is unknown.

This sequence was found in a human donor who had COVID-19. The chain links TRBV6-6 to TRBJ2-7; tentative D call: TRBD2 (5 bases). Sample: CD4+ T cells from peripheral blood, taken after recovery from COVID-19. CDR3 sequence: CASSPNSAGDEQYF. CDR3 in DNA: TGTGCCAGCAGCCCCAACTCGGCGGGTGACGAGCAGTACTTC.